This T cell receptor beta chain was recovered during a study of T cells in localized non-small cell lung cancer. Assay used: immunoSEQ multiplex PCR; TCRdb lists only in-frame clones, some missing. The sample has around 28,000 clones, less than 90% seen once. The V gene's germline CDR1 is SQVTM and CDR2 ANQGSEA. CDR3 size: 14 residues. V was clipped by 1 base and J by 1 base, with 9 bases between them. A note on this clone: Antigen: not known.

Whole-study results and caveats: Detection in adjacent lung was observed for a median around 59 of the top 100 tumor clones. Highest T cell clonality was seen in uninvolved adjacent lung, surpassing that measured in tumor.

The V gene is TRBV29-1, the J gene TRBJ2-3; a possible D gene is TRBD2 (6 bases). Sequencing used peripheral blood, obtained before any cancer treatment. This receptor was taken from a female donor older than 55 with stage I lung adenocarcinoma. The CDR3 is CSVEGGKGTDTQYF. The CDR3 DNA follows: TGCAGCGTTGAAGGCGGGAAGGGCACAGATACGCAGTATTTT.